This record concerns one T cell receptor (beta chain) sequence. Its antigen is unknown. This sample was taken from a study of CD8+CD57+ T cells in acquired aplastic anemia. General study points: Overlap between patients and controls comprised roughly 28 CD8+ CDR3 sequences.

Both TCR beta VDJ combination and CDR3 sequence profiling were carried out. Genomic DNA was the template for this profiling. TCRdb called the reads again in MiXCR, with one record for every CDR3 protein. The sample lists about 160,000 distinct CDR3 sequences, over 70% occurring once. Sequencing involved patients with CD8+CD57+ cell expansion previously shown by flow cytometry. Severe acquired aplastic anemia was present in every patient. Blood sampling was performed on the patients, and none of them had received therapy by then. The clonotype originates from a human donor with aplastic anemia. Material: sorted CD4+, CD8+, or CD8+CD57+ T cells (not recorded which) from PBMCs.

The CDR3 coding sequence is TGTGCCAGTAGTATAGGGGGCCCGACCAATGAGCAGTTCTTC. Its translation: CASSIGGPTNEQFF. V gene TRBV19 combines with J gene TRBJ2-7; perhaps TRBD1 as D (5 bases). The DNA matches TRBJ2-1 better at its end, which makes the J call doubtful. Germline V gives CDR1 LNHDA, CDR2 SQIVND (reference sequence). The CDR3 loop spans 14 amino acids.